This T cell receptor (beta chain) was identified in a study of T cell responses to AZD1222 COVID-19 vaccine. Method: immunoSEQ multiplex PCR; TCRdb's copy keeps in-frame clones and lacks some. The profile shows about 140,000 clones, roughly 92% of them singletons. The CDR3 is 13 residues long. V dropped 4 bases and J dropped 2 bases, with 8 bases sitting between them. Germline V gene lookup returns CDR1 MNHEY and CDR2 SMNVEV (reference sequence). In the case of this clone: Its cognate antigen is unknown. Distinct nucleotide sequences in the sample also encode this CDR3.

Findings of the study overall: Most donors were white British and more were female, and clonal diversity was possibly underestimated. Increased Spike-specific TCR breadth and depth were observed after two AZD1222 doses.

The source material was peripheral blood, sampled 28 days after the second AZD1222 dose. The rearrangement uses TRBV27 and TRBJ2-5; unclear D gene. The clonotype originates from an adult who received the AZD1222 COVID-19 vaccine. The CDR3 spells CASSWDGQETQYF. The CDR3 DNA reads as TGTGCCAGCAGTTGGGATGGGCAAGAGACCCAGTACTTC.